This T cell receptor beta chain comes out of a study of T cells after yellow fever vaccination. The V segment lost 2 bases and the J segment 5 bases; nucleotides outside the gene matches: 4. Germline V lookup: CDR1 KGHSH, CDR2 LQKENI. The CDR3 has 16 residues. TCRdb analysed the 5' RACE reads with MiXCR anew, one entry per CDR3 protein. Of 300,000 to 350,000 distinct CDR3 sequences in the sample, roughly 7.5% are singletons; the top ten hold roughly 18%. The clonotype comes from a man younger than 35 who received the YFV17D yellow fever vaccine. V and J are TRBV18 and TRBJ1-6; 9 bases match TRBD1. The starting material was PBMCs, obtained roughly 47 days after the first yellow fever vaccination. Written as DNA, the CDR3 is TGTGCCAGCTCACCAACCGGGGACAGGGATAATTCACCCCTCCACTTT. Residues: CASSPTGDRDNSPLHF.